The 16 T cell receptor beta chains presented below share a single source sample, sequenced in a study of blood T cell repertoires in COVID-19. Using immunoSEQ multiplex PCR, the repertoire was profiled, and TCRdb retains in-frame clones only, with some absent. The sample lists approximately 340,000 clones, roughly nine tenths occurring once. Sequenced material: PBMCs or T cells enriched from blood (not recorded which). All receptors derive from a middle-aged woman who had been exposed to COVID-19.

V and J are TRBV10-2 and TRBJ2-5; 8 bases are shared with TRBD1. Germline V CDR1 and CDR2: WSHSY, SAAADI. After removal of 2 bases from V and 2 bases from J, the junction contained 4 bases not matched to a gene. The CDR3 consists of 15 residues. The CDR3 loop reads CASSEPNRGQETQYF. As DNA, the CDR3 is TGCGCCAGCAGTGAGCCTAACAGGGGGCAAGAGACCCAGTACTTC.

This chain links TRBV6-4 with TRBJ1-6; 7 positions match TRBD1. The junction had 5 bases not matched to a gene; V was cut back by 5 bases and J by 7 bases. Germline CDR1 reads MRHNA; CDR2 reads SNTAGT. The CDR3 totals 14 residues. The CDR3 spells CASSTGTDNSPLHF. Written as DNA, the CDR3 is TGTGCCAGCAGTACCGGGACAGACAATTCACCCCTCCACTTT.

In DNA form, the CDR3 reads TGTGCCAGCAGCCCAGGAGCTAGCGGGGACCAAGAGACCCAGTACTTC. This gives the protein CASSPGASGDQETQYF. V usage is TRBV7-9 and J usage is TRBJ2-5; the match to TRBD2 covers 9 bases. The junction had 7 bases not matched to a gene; V was cut back by 5 bases and J by 0 bases. Germline V gene sequence: CDR1 SEHNR, CDR2 FQNEAQ (reference sequence). The CDR3 covers 16 residues.

V usage is TRBV27 and J usage is TRBJ2-5; TRBD2 matches 7 bases. The V gene end was trimmed by 6 bases and the J gene end by 7 bases; junction bases not matched to a gene: 8. Germline CDR1 and CDR2: MNHEY and SMNVEV (reference sequence). The CDR3 runs to 13 residues. The CDR3, as DNA: TGTGCCAGCAGACTCACGGGAGGTGGGACCCAGTACTTC. Amino acid sequence: CASRLTGGGTQYF.

The rearrangement uses TRBV27 and TRBJ1-5; the D gene is possibly TRBD1 (6 bases). Germline lookup yields CDR1 MNHEY and CDR2 SMNVEV (reference sequence). V lost 4 bases to trimming and J lost 1 base, with 14 bases between them. The CDR3 spans 16 residues. For the CDR3, the DNA is TGTGCCAGCAGTTCCGGACGGGGGGCGAGCAATCAGCCCCAGCATTTT. It translates to CASSSGRGASNQPQHF.

The chain links TRBV5-6 to TRBJ1-2, with 8 bases that match TRBD1. Germline V CDR1 and CDR2: SGHDT, YYEEEE. The CDR3 is 16 residues long. V lost 2 bases, J lost 2 bases, and 8 bases stayed unmatched. CDR3 nucleotide sequence: TGTGCCAGCAGCTTTGGGCCCGGGACAGGCAACTATGGCTACACCTTC. Amino acids: CASSFGPGTGNYGYTF.

The chain employs TRBV2 and TRBJ1-6; 8 bases map to TRBD1. The CDR3 is 15 amino acids. CDR1 is SNHLY and CDR2 is FYNNEI in the germline V gene. V dropped 6 bases and J dropped 2; count of bases not matched to a gene: 3. The CDR3 sequence: CASRDREAYNSPLHF. In DNA, the CDR3 is TGTGCCAGCAGGGACAGGGAGGCCTATAATTCACCCCTCCACTTT. The full variable domain, its missing parts supplied by reference TRBV2 and TRBJ1-6, is EPEVTQTPSHQVTQMGQEVILRCVPISNHLYFYWYRQILGQKVEFLVSFYNNEISEKSEIFDDQFSVERPDGSNFTLKIRSTKLEDSAMYFCASRDREAYNSPLHFGNGTRLTVT.

CDR3 loop: CASSHGTSGGFGELFF. CDR3 sequence (DNA): TGTGCCAGCAGCCACGGGACTAGCGGGGGGTTCGGGGAGCTGTTTTTT. V and J are TRBV4-2 and TRBJ2-2; TRBD2 matches at 15 bases. Germline CDR1 reads LGHNA; CDR2 reads YNFKEQ. The V and J ends lost 3 bases and 7 bases, in that order; junction bases with no gene match: 3. The CDR3 runs 16 residues.

This chain links TRBV20-1 with TRBJ1-2; D call uncertain. Germline-derived CDR1 and CDR2 are DFQATT and SNEGSKA (reference sequence). The CDR3 spans 10 residues. Trimming pared 6 bases from V and 6 bases from J, leaving 8 bases between. CDR3 region: CSALIDGYTF. The CDR3 DNA is TGCAGTGCCCTAATTGATGGCTACACCTTC.

The table lists this clone with a count of one. This chain connects TRBV7-6 to TRBJ2-1; 16 nucleotides agree with TRBD2. J gave up 2 bases and V 0 bases, and 10 bases lay outside the gene matches. Germline lookup yields CDR1 SGHVS and CDR2 FNYEAQ. The CDR3 has 21 residues. CDR3 residues: CASSLATGTSGGARTYNEQFF. The CDR3 DNA reads as TGTGCCAGCAGCTTAGCTACCGGGACTAGCGGGGGGGCACGGACCTACAATGAGCAGTTCTTC. Using reference TRBV7-6 and TRBJ2-1 for the parts outside the CDR3, the full variable domain is GAGVSQSPRYKVTKRGQDVALRCDPISGHVSLYWYRQALGQGPEFLTYFNYEAQQDKSGLPNDRFSAERPEGSISTLTIQRTEQRDSAMYRCASSLATGTSGGARTYNEQFFGPGTRLTVL.

J is TRBJ1-1 and V is TRBV19; 7 nucleotides align to TRBD1. Trimming cost V 5 bases and J 2 bases; bases outside gene matches: 5. Per germline, CDR1 LNHDA and CDR2 SQIVND (reference sequence). The CDR3 loop spans 14 amino acids. This CDR3 reads CASSANRGNTEAFF. The CDR3 nucleotides read TGTGCCAGTAGTGCCAACAGGGGCAACACTGAAGCTTTCTTT.

CDR3 DNA: TGTGCCAGCAGCCAATCCTCTGGGGACAAGGCCCAGCATTTT. This encodes CASSQSSGDKAQHF. This rearrangement joins TRBV3-1 (or the pseudogene TRBV3-2) to TRBJ1-5; the D gene is possibly TRBD1 (6 bases). In germline, CDR1 is LGHDT, CDR2 YNNKEL (reference sequence). This CDR3 comprises 14 residues. V was trimmed by 2 bases and J by 11 bases, leaving 16 bases between them.

This chain joins TRBV6-1 and TRBJ1-1, with D possibly matching TRBD1 (6 bases). Looked up from germline, CDR1 is MNHNS and CDR2 is SASEGT. Trimming took off 5 bases at V and 1 base at J, with 11 bases between the two ends. CDR3 size: 14 residues. The DNA for the CDR3 is TGTGCCAGCAGTCGGGACAACAGGAACACTGAAGCTTTCTTT. Protein sequence: CASSRDNRNTEAFF.

This chain uses TRBV27 with TRBJ1-6; tentative D call: TRBD1 (5 bases). This CDR3 has 15 residues. Looked up from germline, CDR1 is MNHEY and CDR2 is SMNVEV (reference sequence). Trimming pared 2 bases from V and 7 bases from J, leaving 12 bases between. The DNA for the CDR3 is TGTGCCAGCAGTTTAATGACAGCAGTAAATTCACCCCTCCACTTT. Translation: CASSLMTAVNSPLHF.

V gene TRBV7-6 combines with J gene TRBJ2-7, with no clear D. Between the trimmed V and J ends, which lost 4 bases and 3 bases, there was a span of 13 bases. Germline V CDR1 and CDR2: SGHVS, FNYEAQ. The CDR3 consists of 14 residues. CDR3 in DNA: TGTGCCAGCAGCTCAACGGGTACCTACTACGAGCAGTACTTC. It yields the protein CASSSTGTYYEQYF. Full variable domain (outside the CDR3, taken from reference TRBV7-6 and TRBJ2-7): GAGVSQSPRYKVTKRGQDVALRCDPISGHVSLYWYRQALGQGPEFLTYFNYEAQQDKSGLPNDRFSAERPEGSISTLTIQRTEQRDSAMYRCASSSTGTYYEQYFGPGTRLTVT.

The chain combines TRBV2 with TRBJ1-2; 7 positions agree with TRBD1. This CDR3 is 13 amino acids long. The germline V gene has CDR1 SNHLY and CDR2 FYNNEI. V shed 1 base and J 4 bases; nucleotides not matched to a gene: 0. CDR3 nucleotide sequence: TGTGCCAGCAGTGAAGGGACAGGCTATGGCTACACCTTC. It is translated as CASSEGTGYGYTF.